Below are 26 T cell receptor beta chains sequenced from a single sample in a study of blood T cell repertoires in COVID-19. Generated by immunoSEQ multiplex PCR, the TCRdb table keeps only in-frame clones and is missing some. Of approximately 290,000 clones in the sample, about 89% are singletons; the top ten hold 0.7% to 0.9%. The sample comprised peripheral blood. The receptors stem from a man younger than 40 with acute or convalescent COVID-19.

J is TRBJ1-4 and V is TRBV30, with TRBD1 matching over 11 bases. Trimming took 4 bases from V and 10 from J; bases not matched to a gene: 5. This CDR3 contains 13 residues. Germline values: CDR1 GTSNPN, CDR2 SVGIG (reference sequence). The CDR3 sequence is CAWTGQGVGKLFF. The CDR3 DNA is TGTGCCTGGACGGGACAGGGGGTTGGAAAACTGTTTTTT.

The genes are TRBV25-1 and TRBJ1-6; no firm D call. CDR1 and CDR2 (germline): MGHDK, SYGVNS. The germline V and J ends were trimmed by 4 bases and 16 bases, with 11 bases remaining between them. This CDR3 is built from 11 residues. This chain's CDR3 is CASSGHKELHF. The CDR3 coding sequence is TGTGCCAGCAGTGGGCATAAAGAACTCCACTTT.

The rearrangement joins TRBV10-3 to TRBJ1-2; 7 bases line up with TRBD1. The J segment lost 0 bases and the V segment lost 6 bases, leaving 7 bases of the junction unmatched. Per the germline V gene, CDR1 is ENHRY and CDR2 is SYGVKD. This CDR3 comprises 15 residues. CDR3 DNA sequence: TGTGCCATCAGGGTTGACAGGGCTGCTAACTATGGCTACACCTTC. It encodes CAIRVDRAANYGYTF.

The gene calls are TRBV12-5 and TRBJ2-1, with 10 nucleotides matching TRBD2. Germline trimming cut 3 bases from V and 10 bases from J; bases unmatched to any gene: 3. Per the germline V gene, CDR1 is LGHNT and CDR2 is FRNRAP. The CDR3 has 13 residues. The CDR3 sequence is CASGFASGSEQFF. The DNA of the CDR3 is TGTGCTAGTGGTTTTGCTAGCGGGAGCGAGCAGTTCTTC.

The rearrangement uses TRBV3-1 (or the pseudogene TRBV3-2) and TRBJ1-3; 7 bases are shared with TRBD1. The CDR3 covers 14 residues. Trimming at V came to 3 bases and at J to 11 bases, leaving 10 bases not matched to a gene. Germline-derived CDR1 and CDR2 are LGHDT and YNNKEL (reference sequence). CDR3 in DNA: TGTGCCAGCAGCCAGAGGGGGACAGTCGGAGCCATATATTTT. Amino acid sequence: CASSQRGTVGAIYF.

CDR3 amino acids: CASSRQGADGYTF. The CDR3 DNA reads as TGCGCCAGCAGCCGACAGGGGGCTGATGGCTACACCTTC. The V gene is TRBV5-1, the J gene TRBJ1-2; 10 bases are a match to TRBD1. The J segment lost 6 bases and the V segment lost 4 bases, leaving 3 bases of the junction unmatched. The CDR3 loop spans 13 amino acids. The V gene's germline CDR1 is SGHRS and CDR2 YFSETQ. Full variable domain (rest looked up from reference TRBV5-1 and TRBJ1-2): KAGVTQTPRYLIKTRGQQVTLSCSPISGHRSVSWYQQTPGQGLQFLFEYFSETQRNKGNFPGRFSGRQFSNSRSEMNVSTLELGDSALYLCASSRQGADGYTFGSGTRLTVV.

V is TRBV6-5 and J is TRBJ1-5; D not resolved. Germline CDR1 is MNHEY and CDR2 is SVGAGI. CDR3 length: 13 amino acids. Deletions cut 6 bases from V and 7 bases from J, with 13 bases between. The CDR3: CASRTTAGQPQHF. DNA of the CDR3: TGTGCCAGCAGAACTACGGCTGGGCAGCCCCAGCATTTT.

The rearrangement links TRBV29-1 to TRBJ1-5; TRBD1 matches 8 bases. J gave up 6 bases and V 4 bases, and 2 bases lay outside the gene matches. Per the germline V gene, CDR1 is SQVTM and CDR2 is ANQGSEA. The CDR3 runs 12 residues. CDR3: CSVGTGTQPQHF. The CDR3, as DNA: TGCAGCGTTGGGACAGGGACTCAGCCCCAGCATTTT.

CDR3 DNA: TGTGCCAGCAGACTAGCGGGGAAAAACATTCAGTACTTC. Its protein is CASRLAGKNIQYF. The rearrangement uses TRBV5-6 and TRBJ2-4; TRBD2 agrees at 10 bases. The trim removed 5 bases at V and 4 bases at J, leaving 0 bases unmatched. This CDR3 comprises 13 residues. From germline, CDR1 is SGHDT and CDR2 YYEEEE.

The rearrangement links TRBV7-6 to TRBJ2-3, with D uncertain. V was pared by 1 base and J by 6 bases, with 17 bases between. This CDR3 spans 16 amino acids. Germline V lookup: CDR1 SGHVS, CDR2 FNYEAQ. CDR3 residues: CASSLEPEPPADTQYF. As DNA, the CDR3 is TGTGCCAGCAGCTTAGAACCCGAGCCCCCCGCGGATACGCAGTATTTT. Full variable domain (missing parts from reference TRBV7-6 and TRBJ2-3): GAGVSQSPRYKVTKRGQDVALRCDPISGHVSLYWYRQALGQGPEFLTYFNYEAQQDKSGLPNDRFSAERPEGSISTLTIQRTEQRDSAMYRCASSLEPEPPADTQYFGPGTRLTVL.

The rearrangement joins TRBV30 to TRBJ2-1; TRBD1 might be the D (6 bases). Trimming shortened V by 4 bases and J by 8 bases, and 18 bases separated the two germline ends. This CDR3 has 14 amino acids. Germline loops: CDR1 GTSNPN, CDR2 SVGIG (reference sequence). The CDR3 DNA reads as TGTGCCTGGACGAGGTTTGGCCCAGGGGATGAGCAGTTCTTC. It specifies CAWTRFGPGDEQFF.

The chain employs TRBV18 and TRBJ2-1; D remains ambiguous. The length of the CDR3 is 17 residues. Germline loops: CDR1 KGHSH, CDR2 LQKENI. Between the trimmed V and J ends, which lost 4 bases and 0 bases, there was a span of 16 bases. DNA for the CDR3: TGTGCCAGCTCACGGTACATAGACTCGAGCTCCTACAATGAGCAGTTCTTC. This encodes CASSRYIDSSSYNEQFF.

The chain employs TRBV18 and TRBJ1-2; D unclear. V gave up 0 bases and J gave up 7 bases, with 9 bases separating them. Germline assignment: CDR1 KGHSH and CDR2 LQKENI. This CDR3 comprises 13 residues. The CDR3 sequence is CASSPPVQSGYTF. CDR3 nucleotide sequence: TGTGCCAGCTCACCACCGGTACAGTCTGGCTACACCTTC.

The genes are TRBV7-9 and TRBJ2-1, with 13 bases identical to TRBD2. J lost 6 bases, V lost 4 bases, and 9 bases had no gene match. This CDR3 is 17 amino acids long. Germline CDR1 SEHNR, CDR2 FQNEAQ (reference sequence). Written as DNA, the CDR3 is TGTGCCAGCAGCTCCCGGACTAGCGGGAGCGTAACCAATGAGCAGTTCTTC. Protein: CASSSRTSGSVTNEQFF.

V is TRBV4-1 and J is TRBJ1-6, with 7 bases identical to TRBD1. V shed 3 bases, J shed 2 bases, and the junction held 7 bases outside the gene matches. CDR1 is MGHRA and CDR2 is YSYEKL in the germline V gene. This CDR3 has 17 residues. In nucleotides, the CDR3 is TGCGCCAGCAGCCAGGGTCCCGGGACAGCCTATAATTCACCCCTCCACTTT. Translating gives CASSQGPGTAYNSPLHF.

Only one count was recorded for this clone. This chain joins TRBV14 and TRBJ1-3; D is unresolved. Germline CDR1 reads SGHDN; CDR2 reads FVKESK. Deletions cut 5 bases from V and 4 bases from J, with 9 bases between. The CDR3 sequence is 13 residues long. Here the CDR3 DNA reads TGTGCCAGCAGCTCCCAGTGGGGAAACACCATATATTTT. It encodes CASSSQWGNTIYF.

CDR3 in DNA: TGTGCCAGCAGGGCAGGGGGCGAGCACTCTGGGGCCAACGTCCTGACTTTC. The encoded protein is CASRAGGEHSGANVLTF. The chain joins TRBV5-4 to TRBJ2-6; 8 bases are shared with TRBD1. There are 17 residues in the CDR3. V shed 5 bases and J 0 bases; nucleotides not matched to a gene: 7. Germline lookup yields CDR1 SGHNT and CDR2 YYREEE (reference sequence).

V is TRBV30 and J is TRBJ1-6; D remains unclear. Germline assignment: CDR1 GTSNPN and CDR2 SVGIG (reference sequence). This CDR3 is 14 amino acids long. Trimming left V 6 bases short and J 9 bases short, with 18 bases between. DNA of the CDR3: TGTGCCTGCCGTTATGGCAGTCGTGGTTCACCCCTCCACTTT. It specifies CACRYGSRGSPLHF.

The rearrangement links TRBV5-4 to TRBJ2-1; 9 positions match TRBD2. The CDR3 runs to 15 residues. CDR1 is SGHNT and CDR2 is YYREEE in the germline V gene (reference sequence). V lost 2 bases, J lost 9 bases, and 9 bases stayed unmatched. The DNA of the CDR3 is TGTGCCAGCAGCTTTGGGGGACTAGCCGTCGGTGAGCAGTTCTTC. It encodes CASSFGGLAVGEQFF.

The CDR3: CASSLVGGAGGYTF. For the CDR3, the DNA is TGTGCCAGCAGCTTGGTTGGGGGGGCAGGTGGCTACACCTTC. V and J are TRBV5-5 and TRBJ1-2; D is possibly TRBD1 (6 bases). This CDR3 has 14 residues. Trimming removed 0 bases from V and 7 bases from J, with 13 bases in between. In germline, CDR1 is SGHKS, CDR2 YYEKEE (reference sequence).

This chain uses TRBV18 with TRBJ2-1, with TRBD2 matching over 10 bases. The V segment lost 2 bases and the J segment 6 bases; nucleotides outside the gene matches: 13. Germline V CDR1 and CDR2: KGHSH, LQKENI. The length of the CDR3 is 18 residues. Here the CDR3 reads CASSPNPSLAGVVNEQFF. The CDR3 DNA follows: TGTGCCAGCTCACCAAACCCATCTCTAGCGGGAGTGGTCAATGAGCAGTTCTTC.

The gene calls are TRBV28 and TRBJ1-2; D may be TRBD1 (5 bases). Per germline, CDR1 MDHEN and CDR2 SYDVKM. Trimming left V 4 bases short and J 2 bases short, with 11 bases between. The CDR3 totals 14 residues. CDR3 nucleotide sequence: TGTGCCAGCAGTTCAAGGGGCATGAACTATGGCTACACCTTC. Translating gives CASSSRGMNYGYTF.

The chain recombines TRBV9 with TRBJ2-1, with TRBD1 matching 8 bases. Trimming removed 3 bases from V and 5 bases from J; junction bases left unmatched: 10. Germline CDR1 is SGDLS and CDR2 is YYNGEE. The CDR3 contains 16 residues. In DNA form, the CDR3 reads TGTGCCAGCAGCGCCCCACAGGGGGGTCTCGACAATGAGCAGTTCTTC. It is translated as CASSAPQGGLDNEQFF. Using reference TRBV9 and TRBJ2-1 for the parts outside the CDR3, the full variable domain is DSGVTQTPKHLITATGQRVTLRCSPRSGDLSVYWYQQSLDQGLQFLIQYYNGEERAKGNILERFSAQQFPDLHSELNLSSLELGDSALYFCASSAPQGGLDNEQFFGPGTRLTVL.

The rearrangement links TRBV7-8 to TRBJ1-5; no clear D. Looked up from germline, CDR1 is SGHVS and CDR2 is FQNEAQ. The CDR3 contains 15 residues. V lost 2 bases, J lost 0 bases, and 8 bases lay in between. The CDR3: CASSLMRYSNQPQHF. The CDR3 DNA reads TGTGCCAGCAGCTTAATGCGGTATAGCAATCAGCCCCAGCATTTT.

The J gene is TRBJ1-2, the V gene TRBV19, with TRBD1 matching over 7 bases. The CDR3 extends over 13 amino acids. From germline, CDR1 is LNHDA and CDR2 SQIVND (reference sequence). The trim removed 6 bases at V and 6 bases at J, leaving 7 bases unmatched. The CDR3 region has the DNA TGTGCCAGTAGGGGACAGTTGAGGGATGGCTACACCTTC. This translates into CASRGQLRDGYTF.

V usage is TRBV7-2 and J usage is TRBJ1-1; TRBD1 matches at 8 bases. CDR3 size: 13 residues. V was clipped by 3 bases and J by 5 bases; unmatched bases: 2. Germline loops: CDR1 SGHTA, CDR2 FQGNSA. Here the CDR3 reads CASSLTGVTEAFF. The CDR3 nucleotides are TGTGCCAGCAGCTTGACAGGGGTGACTGAAGCTTTCTTT. Looking up the rest from reference TRBV7-2 and TRBJ1-1 gives the full variable domain: GAGVSQSPSNKVTEKGKDVELRCDPISGHTALYWYRQSLGQGLEFLIYFQGNSAPDKSGLPSDRFSAERTGGSVSTLTIQRTQQEDSAVYLCASSLTGVTEAFFGQGTRLTVV.